What follows are 20 T cell receptor beta chains derived from one specimen sequenced in a study of T-cell memory formation after mild COVID-19. One entry per CDR3 protein results from TCRdb running MiXCR on the 5' RACE reads. The table has more than 350,000 distinct CDR3 sequences, about 15% seen once. Sequences were obtained from PBMCs or a T cell subset sorted from them (not recorded which). Every receptor here comes from a man aged 18-30 years who had mild COVID-19 (a few samples of this study predate the infection). Cell type and time point are not known.

Only a few counts were recorded for this clonotype. The chain employs TRBV18 and TRBJ2-7, with D perhaps matching TRBD2 (6 bases). The V end was cut by 3 bases, the J end by 3 bases, with 15 bases between. CDR3 size: 15 residues. From germline, CDR1 is KGHSH and CDR2 LQKENI. CDR3 loop: CASSPSGRGIYEQYV. DNA of the CDR3: TGTGCCAGCTCACCGTCCGGACGGGGGATCTACGAGCAGTACGTC.

This clonotype was recorded a few times. The rearrangement uses TRBV5-6 and TRBJ2-5; 10 bases are a match to TRBD2. Germline assignment: CDR1 SGHDT and CDR2 YYEEEE. This CDR3 comprises 14 residues. J lost 10 bases, V lost 3 bases, and 9 bases had no gene match. The CDR3 protein is CASSWGLAPRDQYF. The CDR3 bases are TGTGCCAGCAGCTGGGGACTAGCGCCCCGGGACCAGTACTTC.

This clonotype was seen at least ten times. This chain links TRBV7-6 with TRBJ2-3; 10 nucleotides align to TRBD2. J gave up 7 bases and V 3 bases, and 7 bases lay outside the gene matches. The CDR3 has 15 residues. The germline gives CDR1 SGHVS, CDR2 FNYEAQ. The CDR3 DNA reads as TGTGCCAGCAGCTTTTCAGCGGGGGGGCCAAATACGCAGTATTTT. Translation gives CASSFSAGGPNTQYF.

This clonotype was detected a few times. The chain uses TRBV7-2 and TRBJ1-6; D is unresolved. Per germline, CDR1 SGHTA and CDR2 FQGNSA. Trimming shortened V by 1 base and J by 10 bases, and 8 bases separated the two germline ends. This CDR3 is built from 13 residues. CDR3 sequence reads: CASSLGGTSPLHF. CDR3 in DNA: TGTGCCAGCAGCTTAGGGGGAACGTCACCCCTCCACTTT.

In this sample, this clonotype turned up a few times. The chain is built from TRBV19 and TRBJ1-1, with D maybe TRBD1 (5 bases). The CDR3 is 16 amino acids. Germline V CDR1 and CDR2: LNHDA, SQIVND (reference sequence). V lost 10 bases and J 4 bases, leaving 25 bases between the germline ends. For the CDR3, the DNA is TGTGCCACCCGGCGGGTTAGGGGTCCTGTCGGCACTGAAGCTTTCTTT. Its protein is CATRRVRGPVGTEAFF.

V and J are TRBV6-4 and TRBJ2-1; 7 bases align to TRBD2. The V gene end was trimmed by 1 base and the J gene end by 1 base; junction bases not matched to a gene: 1. CDR1 MRHNA and CDR2 SNTAGT come from the germline V gene. This CDR3 has 15 residues. CDR3 sequence (DNA): TGTGCCAGCAGTGACTACGGGGGGTCCTACAATGAGCAGTTCTTC. It codes for CASSDYGGSYNEQFF.

There are a few counts of this clonotype. The chain joins TRBV7-9 to TRBJ1-2; D perhaps matches TRBD1 (6 bases). Between the trimmed V and J ends, which lost 8 bases and 8 bases, there was a span of 24 bases. The CDR3 is made up of 15 amino acids. Germline V lookup: CDR1 SEHNR, CDR2 FQNEAQ (reference sequence). The chain's CDR3 is CASFDSWWGGAGYTF. The CDR3 nucleotides read TGTGCCAGCTTCGACTCCTGGTGGGGGGGCGCGGGCTACACCTTC.

The chain joins TRBV5-6 to TRBJ1-3, with no clear D. The germline gives CDR1 SGHDT, CDR2 YYEEEE. The ends were cut back, 1 base at V and 4 bases at J, with 9 bases in the middle. The CDR3 has 14 residues. CDR3 bases: TGTGCCAGCAGCTTGTTAAGTTACGGAAACACCATATATTTT. This codes for CASSLLSYGNTIYF.

This chain joins TRBV29-1 and TRBJ2-5; TRBD2 matches 15 bases. The length of the CDR3 is 14 residues. J lost 4 bases, V lost 6 bases, and 3 bases had no gene match. Germline values: CDR1 SQVTM, CDR2 ANQGSEA. The CDR3, as DNA: TGCAGCGTCGGACTAGCGGGGGGGGGAGAGACCCAGTACTTC. Its protein product is CSVGLAGGGETQYF. The whole variable domain, filled in from reference TRBV29-1 and TRBJ2-5, reads SAVISQKPSRDICQRGTSLTIQCQVDSQVTMMFWYRQQPGQSLTLIATANQGSEATYESGFVIDKFPISRPNLTFSTLTVSNMSPEDSSIYLCSVGLAGGGETQYFGPGTRLLVL.

The chain uses TRBV27 and TRBJ2-5, with 13 bases aligning to TRBD2. The CDR3 runs 16 residues. The trim removed 7 bases at V and 1 base at J, leaving 6 bases unmatched. Germline V gene data show CDR1 as MNHEY and CDR2 as SMNVEV (reference sequence). The CDR3 loop is CASKKGLAGSQETQYF. CDR3 nucleotide sequence: TGTGCCAGCAAAAAGGGACTAGCGGGGTCCCAAGAGACCCAGTACTTC.

The gene calls are TRBV6-5 and TRBJ1-1; no clear D gene. V lost 8 bases, J lost 10 bases, and 8 bases lay in between. The CDR3 covers 9 residues. CDR1 and CDR2 from the germline V gene are MNHEY and SVGAGI. DNA for the CDR3: TGTGCCAGCGGTCGCGGAGCTTTCTTT. Amino acid sequence: CASGRGAFF.

This clonotype came up a few times. The DNA for the CDR3 is TGTGCCAGCAGCCAAGGCAGGACTAGCGGGGGGGAAGATACGCAGTATTTT. It yields the protein CASSQGRTSGGEDTQYF. V usage is TRBV4-2 and J usage is TRBJ2-3, with 15 bases lining up with TRBD2. CDR1 and CDR2 (germline): LGHNA, YNFKEQ. Trimming removed 1 base from V and 5 bases from J; junction bases left unmatched: 4. This CDR3 has 17 residues.

This clonotype was found a few times. The rearrangement uses TRBV28 and TRBJ1-2, with D hard to call. Germline V gives CDR1 MDHEN, CDR2 SYDVKM. The length of the CDR3 is 16 residues. V was pared by 5 bases and J by 2 bases, with 18 bases between. CDR3 residues: CASSSIIGGGNYGYTF. The CDR3 bases are TGTGCCAGCAGTAGTATAATCGGTGGAGGGAACTATGGCTACACCTTC.

The rearrangement joins TRBV7-2 to TRBJ1-1, with 8 nucleotides matching TRBD1. This CDR3 is 15 amino acids long. The J segment lost 7 bases and the V segment lost 4 bases, leaving 11 bases of the junction unmatched. Germline lookup yields CDR1 SGHTA and CDR2 FQGNSA. The DNA for the CDR3 is TGTGCCAGCAGCTGGCAAGTCGGACAGGGAGTTGAAGCTTTCTTT. It specifies CASSWQVGQGVEAFF.

This clonotype was counted only a few times. The chain recombines TRBV5-1 with TRBJ2-5, with 15 bases matching TRBD2. This CDR3 is 17 amino acids long. Looked up from germline, CDR1 is SGHRS and CDR2 is YFSETQ. V trimming: 3 bases; J trimming: 5 bases; junction bases outside the gene matches: 8. CDR3 bases: TGCGCCAGCAGCTCTGGACTAGCGGGGGGGCCATGGGAGACCCAGTACTTC. Translation gives CASSSGLAGGPWETQYF.

The sample holds many counts of this clonotype. The chain combines TRBV7-3 with TRBJ2-7, with 8 bases that match TRBD1. Germline CDR1 SGHTA, CDR2 FQGTGA. The CDR3 consists of 14 residues. Unmatched junction bases numbered 4, after V lost 2 bases and J lost 4 bases. CDR3 sequence: CASSLGQGTYEQYF. CDR3 sequence (DNA): TGTGCCAGCAGCTTAGGACAGGGAACATACGAGCAGTACTTC.

This clonotype came up a few times. The rearrangement links TRBV20-1 to TRBJ2-1, with 9 bases lining up with TRBD1. V was pared by 4 bases and J by 8 bases, with 9 bases of the junction left unmatched. The CDR3 has 14 amino acids. The germline gives CDR1 DFQATT, CDR2 SNEGSKA (reference sequence). This CDR3 is CSANGGQGGDEQFF. CDR3 nucleotides: TGCAGTGCTAACGGGGGACAGGGTGGGGATGAGCAGTTCTTC.

This clonotype was seen only a few times. The chain links TRBV19 to TRBJ1-1; D may be TRBD1 (6 bases). The CDR3 runs to 17 residues. Deletions cut 2 bases from V and 1 base from J, with 17 bases between. Germline V lookup: CDR1 LNHDA, CDR2 SQIVND (reference sequence). CDR3 region: CASSILGGRTANTEAFF. The CDR3, as DNA: TGTGCCAGTAGTATATTGGGGGGAAGGACAGCGAACACTGAAGCTTTCTTT.

This CDR3 is CASSYSGRESAFF. CDR3 bases: TGTGCCAGCAGTTACTCGGGAAGGGAATCGGCTTTCTTT. The chain recombines TRBV6-5 with TRBJ1-1; D unclear. Germline values: CDR1 MNHEY, CDR2 SVGAGI. The V end was cut by 0 bases, the J end by 11 bases, with 13 bases between. The CDR3 spans 13 residues.

This sequence joins TRBV7-7 and TRBJ2-7, with D possibly TRBD1 on 6 matching bases. The CDR3 runs 13 residues. Trimming pared 5 bases from V and 3 bases from J, leaving 11 bases between. Germline lookup yields CDR1 SSHAT and CDR2 FNYEAQ (reference sequence). CDR3 sequence: CASSETRGYEQYF. The CDR3 DNA reads as TGTGCCAGCAGCGAGACCAGGGGCTACGAGCAGTACTTC.